The 3 T cell receptor beta chains below all came from one sample that was sequenced in a study of cytomegalovirus exposure and HLA in healthy donors. PCR primers comprised 60 Vbeta and 13 Jbeta primers. The data were produced by immunoSEQ multiplex PCR, yet TCRdb's version contains in-frame clones alone and is incomplete. Recorded for this sample: approximately 40,000 clones. What was sequenced was PBMCs. These receptors were taken from a human donor in good health.

The chain is built from TRBV19 and TRBJ1-5, with D tentatively TRBD1 (5 bases). Trimming pared 5 bases from V and 7 bases from J, leaving 18 bases between. This CDR3 has 15 residues. The germline V gene encodes CDR1 LNHDA and CDR2 SQIVND (reference sequence). The CDR3 region is CASSHLRGGNQPQHF. CDR3 nucleotide sequence: TGTGCCAGTAGTCACTTAAGGGGAGGGAACCAGCCCCAGCATTTT.

As for this clone: The junction departs from germline at one end; a sequencing error may be responsible. Other DNA variants within this sample encode the same CDR3. The chain has TRBV18 and TRBJ1-6; D gene ambiguous. CDR3 length: 15 residues. The germline V gene has CDR1 KGHSH and CDR2 LQKENI. In DNA, the CDR3 is TGTGCCAGCTCCACGACCGGGGAACATAATTCACCTCTCCACTTT. This codes for CASSTTGEHNSPLHF.

The V call is TRBV15, the J call TRBJ1-5; possible D gene TRBD1, 5 bases. The germline V gene encodes CDR1 LNHNV and CDR2 YYDKDF (reference sequence). This CDR3 has 15 residues. With 0 bases removed from V and 7 bases from J, the gap between germline ends came to 13 bases. CDR3 in DNA: TGTGCCACCAGCAGAGACAGGGAATCCAACCAGCCCCAGCATTTT. It is translated as CATSRDRESNQPQHF.